What follows are 26 T cell receptor beta chains derived from one specimen sequenced in a study of blood T cell repertoires in COVID-19. Data came from immunoSEQ multiplex PCR; TCRdb stores just in-frame clones and leaves some out. The data show a few hundred thousand clones, more than 80% seen once. Sequenced material: peripheral blood. Receptors were obtained from a man aged 35 to 55 with acute or convalescent COVID-19.

This rearrangement joins TRBV2 to TRBJ1-1; no firm D call. CDR3 size: 12 residues. Germline V lookup: CDR1 SNHLY, CDR2 FYNNEI. V shed 4 bases and J shed 4 bases, with 7 bases lying between them. The CDR3 is CASSAFSTEAFF. The CDR3 DNA sequence: TGTGCCAGCAGTGCGTTCAGCACTGAAGCTTTCTTT. The full variable domain, rest sourced from reference TRBV2 and TRBJ1-1, is EPEVTQTPSHQVTQMGQEVILRCVPISNHLYFYWYRQILGQKVEFLVSFYNNEISEKSEIFDDQFSVERPDGSNFTLKIRSTKLEDSAMYFCASSAFSTEAFFGQGTRLTVV.

This sequence joins TRBV5-1 and TRBJ1-3; D unresolved. The V and J ends lost 0 bases and 1 base respectively, with 11 bases between them. The CDR3 spans 16 residues. From germline, CDR1 is SGHRS and CDR2 YFSETQ. In DNA form, the CDR3 reads TGCGCCAGCAGCTTGGGAGGGTATCGGTCTGGAAACACCATATATTTT. Translated: CASSLGGYRSGNTIYF.

This chain connects TRBV11-2 to TRBJ1-1; maybe TRBD1 (6 bases). Trimming took off 0 bases at V and 5 bases at J, with 13 bases between the two ends. Germline V gene sequence: CDR1 SGHAT, CDR2 FQNNGV. This CDR3 is 15 amino acids long. Written as DNA, the CDR3 is TGTGCCAGCAGCTTAGAGCTAGGGGGAGAAACTGAAGCTTTCTTT. Translating it yields CASSLELGGETEAFF.

This sequence joins TRBV12-3 or TRBV12-4 and TRBJ2-5, with 11 bases aligning to TRBD2. CDR3 length: 13 residues. Trimming at V came to 5 bases and at J to 14 bases, leaving 10 bases not matched to a gene. As DNA, the CDR3 is TGTGCCAGCAGTGTGGTAGCGGGGGGGCCCTATTACTTC. Translating it yields CASSVVAGGPYYF.

This rearrangement joins TRBV5-4 to TRBJ1-5; no reliable D call. The CDR3 is 14 residues long. Germline V gives CDR1 SGHNT, CDR2 YYREEE (reference sequence). V shed 0 bases and J shed 6 bases, with 10 bases lying between them. CDR3 bases: TGTGCCAGCAGCTTGGACCCCCGCGGTCAGCCCCAGCATTTT. It encodes CASSLDPRGQPQHF. Based on the CDR3 plus reference TRBV5-4 and TRBJ1-5, the full variable domain is ETGVTQSPTHLIKTRGQQVTLRCSSQSGHNTVSWYQQALGQGPQFIFQYYREEENGRGNFPPRFSGLQFPNYSSELNVNALELDDSALYLCASSLDPRGQPQHFGDGTRLSIL.

This clone appeared once. This chain uses TRBV3-1 (or the pseudogene TRBV3-2) with TRBJ1-4; D is unclear. The V end lost 1 base, the J end lost 8 bases, and 8 bases lay between the germline ends. Looked up from germline, CDR1 is LGHDT and CDR2 is YNNKEL (reference sequence). This CDR3 has 13 residues. Written as DNA, the CDR3 is TGTGCCAGCAGCCAAGCCGGGGAAGAAAAACTGTTTTTT. Its protein product is CASSQAGEEKLFF.

Remarks on this clone: At the DNA level, this CDR3 is encoded by other sequences in the same sample as well. J is TRBJ2-7 and V is TRBV30, with 9 bases aligning to TRBD1. The CDR3 sequence is 13 residues long. Looked up from germline, CDR1 is GTSNPN and CDR2 is SVGIG (reference sequence). The J segment lost 3 bases and the V segment lost 5 bases, leaving 5 bases of the junction unmatched. The CDR3 nucleotides read TGTGCCTGGGGTGACAGGGGGATCTACGAGCAGTACTTC. Its protein product is CAWGDRGIYEQYF.

This chain connects TRBV4-3 to TRBJ1-2; perhaps TRBD1 as D (5 bases). With 2 bases removed from V and 10 bases from J, the gap between germline ends came to 14 bases. CDR3 length: 13 amino acids. Looked up from germline, CDR1 is LGHNA and CDR2 is YSLEER. CDR3 in DNA: TGCGCCAGCAGCCAAAATACAGGTTACCCCTACACCTTC. Its translation: CASSQNTGYPYTF.

The chain recombines TRBV10-3 with TRBJ2-1, with 12 bases identical to TRBD2. V trimming: 8 bases; J trimming: 9 bases; junction bases outside the gene matches: 8. Germline CDR1 and CDR2: ENHRY and SYGVKD. The CDR3 totals 14 residues. For the CDR3, the DNA is TGTGCCATCGGTTGGACTAGCGGGGAGGGTGAGCAGTTCTTC. It yields the protein CAIGWTSGEGEQFF.

J is TRBJ1-3 and V is TRBV28; D is ambiguous. V shed 5 bases and J shed 2 bases, with 16 bases lying between them. The CDR3 runs 16 residues. The germline V gene has CDR1 MDHEN and CDR2 SYDVKM. The CDR3 loop reads CASSPPGAPAGNTIYF. DNA of the CDR3: TGTGCCAGCAGTCCCCCCGGAGCCCCCGCTGGAAACACCATATATTTT.

V usage is TRBV9 and J usage is TRBJ2-7; 7 positions agree with TRBD2. Germline V gene sequence: CDR1 SGDLS, CDR2 YYNGEE. Trimming removed 0 bases from V and 6 bases from J; junction bases left unmatched: 18. The CDR3 is 18 amino acids. This CDR3 is CASSVDALSGLSPSEQYF. The CDR3 coding sequence is TGTGCCAGCAGCGTAGACGCCCTATCGGGACTAAGCCCATCCGAGCAGTACTTC. The full variable domain, with the rest looked up from reference TRBV9 and TRBJ2-7, is DSGVTQTPKHLITATGQRVTLRCSPRSGDLSVYWYQQSLDQGLQFLIQYYNGEERAKGNILERFSAQQFPDLHSELNLSSLELGDSALYFCASSVDALSGLSPSEQYFGPGTRLTVT.

This chain connects TRBV7-3 to TRBJ1-1; TRBD1 matches at 10 bases. CDR1 and CDR2 from the germline V gene are SGHTA and FQGTGA. The CDR3 covers 16 residues. V was pared by 5 bases and J by 3 bases, with 9 bases of the junction left unmatched. In DNA, the CDR3 is TGTGCCAGCAGCCCGTGGACAGGGGGTATGGACACTGAAGCTTTCTTT. Protein product: CASSPWTGGMDTEAFF.

This chain links TRBV5-5 with TRBJ2-3; TRBD2 agrees at 10 bases. Germline loops: CDR1 SGHKS, CDR2 YYEKEE (reference sequence). There are 17 residues in the CDR3. V lost 4 bases to trimming and J lost 0 bases; unmatched junction nucleotides: 8. The CDR3 DNA reads TGTGCCAGCAGCCCGTTCATAGCGGGGGGAAGCACAGATACGCAGTATTTT. Translated, it gives CASSPFIAGGSTDTQYF. Variable domain in full (rest from reference TRBV5-5 and TRBJ2-3): DAGVTQSPTHLIKTRGQQVTLRCSPISGHKSVSWYQQVLGQGPQFIFQYYEKEERGRGNFPDRFSARQFPNYSSELNVNALLLGDSALYLCASSPFIAGGSTDTQYFGPGTRLTVL.

The chain joins TRBV7-3 to TRBJ2-1; 11 nucleotides line up with TRBD1. Trimming removed 3 bases from V and 9 bases from J; junction bases left unmatched: 4. The CDR3 consists of 14 residues. CDR1 is SGHTA, CDR2 FQGTGA, per germline. This CDR3 is CASSFGQGAPEQFF. The CDR3 nucleotides are TGTGCCAGCAGCTTCGGACAGGGGGCGCCTGAGCAGTTCTTC.

The genes are TRBV11-2 and TRBJ1-1, with TRBD1 matching 11 bases. Germline CDR1 is SGHAT and CDR2 is FQNNGV. Unmatched junction bases numbered 7, after V lost 5 bases and J lost 5 bases. The CDR3 is 15 residues long. CDR3 DNA sequence: TGTGCCAGCAGCCGTACGGACAGGGGGCGAACTGAAGCTTTCTTT. Its protein product is CASSRTDRGRTEAFF.

The chain employs TRBV6-1 and TRBJ1-1, with no clear D. The ends were cut back, 2 bases at V and 2 bases at J, with 9 bases in the middle. The CDR3 sequence is 14 residues long. The germline V gene encodes CDR1 MNHNS and CDR2 SASEGT. CDR3 sequence (DNA): TGTGCCAGCAGTGAAAGTCCAGAAAACACTGAAGCTTTCTTT. Translated, it gives CASSESPENTEAFF.

V is TRBV7-2 and J is TRBJ1-4, with a weak D call TRBD1 (5 bases). The CDR3 runs to 13 residues. The V gene's germline CDR1 is SGHTA and CDR2 FQGNSA. V was pared by 5 bases and J by 8 bases, with 12 bases between. CDR3 bases: TGTGCCAGCAGCCAGGGTTTTTGGGAAAAACTGTTTTTT. As protein: CASSQGFWEKLFF.

In this sample, this clone turned up a few times. Mismatch with germline at one junction end may stem from a read error. V usage is TRBV10-3 and J usage is TRBJ1-3; 8 nucleotides align to TRBD1. CDR1 ENHRY and CDR2 SYGVKD come from the germline V gene. CDR3 length: 13 residues. The DNA for the CDR3 is TGTGCCATCAGTGAGAGCCAGGGGGCTTCGAGCGGTTTT. As protein: CAISESQGASSGF.

The chain combines TRBV5-1 with TRBJ1-4; D gene ambiguous. The V and J ends lost 1 base and 5 bases respectively, with 6 bases between them. CDR3 length: 13 amino acids. Germline V CDR1 and CDR2: SGHRS, YFSETQ. The CDR3 region has the DNA TGCGCCAGCAGCTTGCTACTCAATGAAAAACTGTTTTTT. It encodes CASSLLLNEKLFF.

The CDR3 coding sequence is TGTGCCTGGAGTGTACACGTCGGGGGTGCAGATACGCAGTATTTT. Its translation: CAWSVHVGGADTQYF. The rearrangement links TRBV30 to TRBJ2-3; D is perhaps TRBD2 (6 bases). This CDR3 is 15 amino acids long. CDR1 is GTSNPN, CDR2 SVGIG, per germline (reference sequence). V was trimmed by 0 bases and J by 4 bases, leaving 14 bases between them.

The chain links TRBV6-5 to TRBJ2-3; the match to TRBD1 covers 7 bases. The germline CDR1 and CDR2 sequences are MNHEY and SVGAGI. V was clipped by 4 bases and J by 1 base; unmatched bases: 5. This CDR3 region has 15 residues. DNA for the CDR3: TGTGCCAGCAGTTCCCGGGACAGTCGCACAGATACGCAGTATTTT. Translated: CASSSRDSRTDTQYF.

The chain recombines TRBV5-1 with TRBJ1-1, with 9 bases that match TRBD1. V dropped 4 bases and J dropped 3; count of bases not matched to a gene: 7. The CDR3 covers 15 residues. Germline CDR1 reads SGHRS; CDR2 reads YFSETQ. CDR3 residues: CASSITGTGYTEAFF. CDR3 nucleotide sequence: TGCGCCAGCAGCATAACCGGGACAGGGTACACTGAAGCTTTCTTT. Together with reference TRBV5-1 and TRBJ1-1, the CDR3 gives the full variable domain: KAGVTQTPRYLIKTRGQQVTLSCSPISGHRSVSWYQQTPGQGLQFLFEYFSETQRNKGNFPGRFSGRQFSNSRSEMNVSTLELGDSALYLCASSITGTGYTEAFFGQGTRLTVV.

J is TRBJ2-2 and V is TRBV7-3, with D unresolved. CDR1 is SGHTA, CDR2 FQGTGA, per germline. CDR3 length: 14 residues. The V gene lost 4 bases and the J gene lost 0 bases, with 6 bases spanning the gap. The CDR3 sequence: CASSSRTNTGELFF. The CDR3 DNA reads as TGTGCCAGCAGCTCCAGAACGAACACCGGGGAGCTGTTTTTT.

The CDR3 nucleotides are TGCAGCGTTGGGGGGACAAAGCAGTTCTTC. Translation gives CSVGGTKQFF. The chain joins TRBV29-1 to TRBJ2-1, with D maybe TRBD1 (6 bases). CDR1 and CDR2 from the germline V gene are SQVTM and ANQGSEA. V was pared by 4 bases and J by 11 bases, with 9 bases between. The CDR3 is made up of 10 amino acids.

The V and J genes are TRBV7-9 and TRBJ1-1; D is unclear. This CDR3 region has 14 residues. V was clipped by 5 bases and J by 1 base, with 11 bases between them. The germline gives CDR1 SEHNR, CDR2 FQNEAQ (reference sequence). CDR3 coding DNA: TGTGCCAGCAGCCCGAGGAACGGGAACACTGAAGCTTTCTTT. The encoded protein is CASSPRNGNTEAFF.

The chain has TRBV5-5 and TRBJ1-6; D is unresolved. Trimming stripped 0 bases from V and 0 bases from J, with 4 bases between. Germline V gives CDR1 SGHKS, CDR2 YYEKEE (reference sequence). The CDR3 is 15 residues long. DNA of the CDR3: TGTGCCAGCAGCTTGGTGAGCTCCTATAATTCACCCCTCCACTTT. It specifies CASSLVSSYNSPLHF.